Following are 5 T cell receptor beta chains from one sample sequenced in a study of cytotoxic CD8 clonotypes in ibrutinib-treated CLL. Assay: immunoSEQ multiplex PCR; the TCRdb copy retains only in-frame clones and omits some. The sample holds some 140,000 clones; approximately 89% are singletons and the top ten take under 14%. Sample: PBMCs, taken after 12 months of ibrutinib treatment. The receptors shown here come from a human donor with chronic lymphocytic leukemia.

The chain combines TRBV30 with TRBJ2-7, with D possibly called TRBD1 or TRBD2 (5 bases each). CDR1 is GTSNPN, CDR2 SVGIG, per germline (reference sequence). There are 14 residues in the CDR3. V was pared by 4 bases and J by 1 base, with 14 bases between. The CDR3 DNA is TGTGCCTGGACGAGGCAGGGAGTTTCCTACGAGCAGTACTTC. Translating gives CAWTRQGVSYEQYF.

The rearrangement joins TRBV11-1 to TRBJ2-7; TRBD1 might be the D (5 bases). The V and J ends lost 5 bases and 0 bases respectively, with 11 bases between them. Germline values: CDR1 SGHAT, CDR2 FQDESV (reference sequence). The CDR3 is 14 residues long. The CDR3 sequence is CASSPQGGSYEQYF. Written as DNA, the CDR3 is TGTGCCAGCAGCCCCCAGGGCGGCTCCTACGAGCAGTACTTC.

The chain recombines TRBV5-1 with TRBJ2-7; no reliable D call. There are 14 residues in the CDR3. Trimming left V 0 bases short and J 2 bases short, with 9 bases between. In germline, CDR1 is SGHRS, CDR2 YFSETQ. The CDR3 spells CASSLVGLPYEQYF. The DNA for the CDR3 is TGCGCCAGCAGCTTGGTGGGCCTTCCCTACGAGCAGTACTTC.

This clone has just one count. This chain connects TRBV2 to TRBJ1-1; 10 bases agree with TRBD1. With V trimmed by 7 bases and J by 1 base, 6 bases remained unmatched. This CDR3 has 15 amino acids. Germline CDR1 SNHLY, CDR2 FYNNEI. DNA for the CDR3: TGTGCCAGCACCTGGACAGGGGGAAGGAACACTGAAGCTTTCTTT. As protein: CASTWTGGRNTEAFF.

DNA for the CDR3: TGTGCCAGCAGCTTATATACGGACAGTCTCTCTGGAAACACCATATATTTT. This encodes CASSLYTDSLSGNTIYF. The chain joins TRBV7-9 to TRBJ1-3; possible D gene TRBD1, 6 bases. V shed 2 bases and J shed 0 bases, with 14 bases lying between them. Germline-derived CDR1 and CDR2 are SEHNR and FQNEAQ (reference sequence). The CDR3 sequence is 17 residues long. Full variable domain (rest looked up from reference TRBV7-9 and TRBJ1-3): DTGVSQNPRHKITKRGQNVTFRCDPISEHNRLYWYRQTLGQGPEFLTYFQNEAQLEKSRLLSDRFSAERPKGSFSTLEIQRTEQGDSAMYLCASSLYTDSLSGNTIYFGEGSWLTVV.